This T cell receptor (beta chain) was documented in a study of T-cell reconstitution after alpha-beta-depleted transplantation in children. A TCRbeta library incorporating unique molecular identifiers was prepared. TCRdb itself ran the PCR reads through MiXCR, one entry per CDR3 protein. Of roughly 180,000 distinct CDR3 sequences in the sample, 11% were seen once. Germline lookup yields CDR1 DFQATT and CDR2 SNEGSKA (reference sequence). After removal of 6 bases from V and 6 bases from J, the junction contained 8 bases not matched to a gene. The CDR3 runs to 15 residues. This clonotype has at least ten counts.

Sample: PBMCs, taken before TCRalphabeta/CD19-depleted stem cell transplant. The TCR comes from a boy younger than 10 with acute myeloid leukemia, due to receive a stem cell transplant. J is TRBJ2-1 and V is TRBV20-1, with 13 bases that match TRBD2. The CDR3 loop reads CSARGLAGPVNEQFF. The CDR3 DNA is TGCAGTGCGCGGGGACTAGCGGGGCCGGTCAATGAGCAGTTCTTC.